Shown below are 13 T cell receptor beta chains from a single sample sequenced in a study of early T cells in non-severe SARS-CoV-2 infection (dated by TCRdb to about 2021). Library preparation was by 5' RACE. TCRdb shows the sequencer as NextSeq 500. The public reads were quality trimmed at Q25 with fastp and then assembled into clones with MiXCR by TCRdb, keeping productive beta chains. Here each entry gathers all rows of one CDR3 protein and keeps the most common genes and DNA. The sample includes tens of thousands of distinct CDR3 sequences, with around 21% observed a single time. The ten top clones hold about 17% of the sample. Source: whole blood, taken at baseline. Source of these receptors: an adult who was a healthcare worker with PCR-confirmed SARS-CoV-2 infection or an uninfected control (not recorded which).

The chain recombines TRBV7-3 with TRBJ1-1; maybe TRBD1 (5 bases). CDR3 length equals 13 residues. Germline values: CDR1 SGHTA, CDR2 FQGTGA. V was cut by 5 bases and J by 1 base, with 8 bases left in between. The CDR3 bases are TGTGCCAGCAGCAAGACAGCGAACACTGAAGCTTTCTTT. Translation: CASSKTANTEAFF.

This clonotype appeared a few times. The rearrangement joins TRBV7-2 to TRBJ2-7; tentatively, D is TRBD2 (5 bases). The germline CDR1 and CDR2 sequences are SGHTA and FQGNSA. This CDR3 comprises 14 residues. The germline V and J ends were trimmed by 5 bases and 5 bases, with 16 bases remaining between them. CDR3 amino acids: CASSPQTGSHEQYF. CDR3 coding DNA: TGTGCCAGCAGCCCGCAGACGGGGTCCCACGAGCAGTACTTC.

This clonotype was found a few times. The chain has TRBV29-1 and TRBJ1-1; D is undetermined. This CDR3 has 11 residues. From germline, CDR1 is SQVTM and CDR2 ANQGSEA. V was trimmed by 5 bases and J by 2 bases, leaving 6 bases between them. CDR3 in amino acids: CSVRENTEAFF. CDR3 bases: TGCAGCGTTAGGGAAAACACTGAAGCTTTCTTT.

The chain uses TRBV29-1 and TRBJ1-2; D remains unclear. The germline gives CDR1 SQVTM, CDR2 ANQGSEA. The ends were cut back, 1 base at V and 6 bases at J, with 9 bases in the middle. CDR3 length: 12 amino acids. CDR3 amino acids: CSVEALRDGYTF. CDR3 DNA sequence: TGCAGCGTTGAAGCCCTACGGGATGGCTACACCTTC. The full variable domain, completed using reference TRBV29-1 and TRBJ1-2, is SAVISQKPSRDICQRGTSLTIQCQVDSQVTMMFWYRQQPGQSLTLIATANQGSEATYESGFVIDKFPISRPNLTFSTLTVSNMSPEDSSIYLCSVEALRDGYTFGSGTRLTVV.

This rearrangement joins TRBV7-2 to TRBJ1-3; 7 nucleotides agree with TRBD1. CDR1 SGHTA and CDR2 FQGNSA come from the germline V gene. The CDR3 extends over 17 amino acids. The junction had 15 bases not matched to a gene; V was cut back by 5 bases and J by 5 bases. CDR3 bases: TGTGCCAGCAGCCCCTACCGGGACAGCTTTAGGAGAAACACCATATATTTT. It encodes CASSPYRDSFRRNTIYF.

This CDR3 reads CASSQGQGYNSPLHF. The CDR3 DNA reads TGTGCCAGCAGCCAAGGGCAGGGTTATAATTCACCCCTCCACTTT. The chain joins TRBV3-1 to TRBJ1-6, with a tentative D call TRBD1 (5 bases). Trimming stripped 1 base from V and 4 bases from J, with 8 bases between. Germline V lookup: CDR1 LGHDT, CDR2 YNNKEL (reference sequence). The CDR3 length is 15 residues.

This clonotype was seen a handful of times. V usage is TRBV7-9 and J usage is TRBJ2-2; D is ambiguous. Trimming removed 1 base at V and 7 bases at J, with 7 bases between. The germline V gene encodes CDR1 SEHNR and CDR2 FQNEAQ (reference sequence). The CDR3 is made up of 13 amino acids. DNA of the CDR3: TGTGCCAGCAGCTTAGTCCTGGGCGGGGAGCTGTTTTTT. Translating gives CASSLVLGGELFF.

This clonotype was seen only a few times. This chain links TRBV3-1 with TRBJ1-2, with D maybe TRBD1 (5 bases). V gave up 3 bases and J gave up 8 bases, with 22 bases separating them. Per the germline V gene, CDR1 is LGHDT and CDR2 is YNNKEL (reference sequence). The CDR3 is 16 residues long. The CDR3, as DNA: TGTGCCAGCAGCCATAGACTCCCAGGGACCCTAGGGGGCTACACCTTC. Translation gives CASSHRLPGTLGGYTF.

This clonotype was detected only a few times. J is TRBJ1-2 and V is TRBV6-6, with D possibly being TRBD1 (5 bases). Trimming stripped 11 bases from V and 3 bases from J, with 13 bases between. From germline, CDR1 is MNHNY and CDR2 SVGAGI (reference sequence). This CDR3 spans 12 amino acids. Written as DNA, the CDR3 is TGTGCCTCATCCGGGGCCTACTATGGCTACACCTTC. It is translated as CASSGAYYGYTF.

The chain employs TRBV13 and TRBJ2-5; D unresolved. V lost 5 bases and J lost 5, with 9 bases in between. CDR3 size: 12 residues. Germline V gives CDR1 PRHDT, CDR2 FYEKMQ (reference sequence). CDR3 coding DNA: TGTGCCAGCAGCCCGAGTCGGGAGACCCAGTACTTC. Encoded protein: CASSPSRETQYF.

This clonotype was detected a few times. The CDR3, as DNA: TGTGCCAGCACCTCCGAACGAGGGGCGGCGGAGCAGTTCTTC. Translation gives CASTSERGAAEQFF. The chain has TRBV27 and TRBJ2-1; D is possibly TRBD1 or TRBD2 (5 bases each). Germline V gene data show CDR1 as MNHEY and CDR2 as SMNVEV (reference sequence). Deletions cut 7 bases from V and 10 bases from J, with 20 bases between. This CDR3 comprises 14 residues.

This clonotype was counted at least ten times. The V call is TRBV20-1, the J call TRBJ1-2, with D perhaps TRBD1 (6 bases). Germline loops: CDR1 DFQATT, CDR2 SNEGSKA (reference sequence). V was cut by 3 bases and J by 9 bases, with 14 bases left in between. This CDR3 comprises 12 residues. CDR3 sequence: CSASPRGRSYTF. CDR3 nucleotides: TGCAGTGCTAGCCCCAGGGGAAGGAGCTACACCTTC.

This clonotype was detected many times. The chain uses TRBV4-1 and TRBJ1-4; 7 bases map to TRBD1. This CDR3 comprises 15 residues. Looked up from germline, CDR1 is MGHRA and CDR2 is YSYEKL. V was pared by 3 bases and J by 6 bases, with 7 bases of the junction left unmatched. DNA for the CDR3: TGCGCCAGCAGCCACCCAGACAGGGTGGATGAAAAACTGTTTTTT. This translates into CASSHPDRVDEKLFF.